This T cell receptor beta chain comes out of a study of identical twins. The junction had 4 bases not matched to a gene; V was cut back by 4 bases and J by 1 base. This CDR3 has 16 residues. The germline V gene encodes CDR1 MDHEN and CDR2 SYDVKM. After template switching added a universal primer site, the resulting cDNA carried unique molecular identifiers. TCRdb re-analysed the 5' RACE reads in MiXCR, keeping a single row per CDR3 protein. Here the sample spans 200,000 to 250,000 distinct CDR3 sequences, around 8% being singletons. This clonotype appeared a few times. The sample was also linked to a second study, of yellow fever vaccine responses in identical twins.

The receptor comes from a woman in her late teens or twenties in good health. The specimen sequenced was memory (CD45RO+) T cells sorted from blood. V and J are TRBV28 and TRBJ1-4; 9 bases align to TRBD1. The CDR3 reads CASSSTGGITNEKLFF. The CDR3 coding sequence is TGTGCCAGCAGTTCGACAGGGGGTATAACTAATGAAAAACTGTTTTTT.